The 25 T cell receptor beta chains in this list originate from one sample, sequenced in a study of blood T cell repertoires in COVID-19. Assay used: immunoSEQ multiplex PCR; TCRdb lists only in-frame clones, some missing. The data show approximately 300,000 clones, more than 85% seen once. Sequenced input: peripheral blood. The receptor set was obtained from a young man with acute or convalescent COVID-19.

The rearrangement uses TRBV7-2 and TRBJ1-2, with 8 bases fitting TRBD1. Germline-derived CDR1 and CDR2 are SGHTA and FQGNSA. J gave up 4 bases and V 1 base, and 5 bases lay outside the gene matches. This CDR3 is 15 amino acids long. The CDR3 protein is CASSLGTGISYGYTF. CDR3 DNA: TGTGCCAGCAGCTTAGGGACAGGGATTAGCTATGGCTACACCTTC.

The rearrangement links TRBV28 to TRBJ1-2, with D maybe TRBD1 (6 bases). Germline CDR1 and CDR2: MDHEN and SYDVKM. The CDR3 is 18 amino acids. The V and J ends lost 2 bases and 0 bases respectively, with 19 bases between them. The CDR3 is CASSLVGAQGRANYGYTF. The CDR3 bases are TGTGCCAGCAGTTTAGTAGGGGCCCAGGGGAGAGCTAACTATGGCTACACCTTC.

The V call is TRBV7-8, the J call TRBJ2-2, with D tentatively TRBD2 (5 bases). This CDR3 is built from 14 residues. V lost 3 bases and J 6 bases, leaving 11 bases between the germline ends. Germline V gene lookup returns CDR1 SGHVS and CDR2 FQNEAQ. The CDR3 DNA sequence: TGTGCCAGCAGCTTCTTACACGGGGCCGGGGAGCTGTTTTTT. This gives the protein CASSFLHGAGELFF.

The rearrangement uses TRBV3-1 (or the pseudogene TRBV3-2) and TRBJ2-2; 9 bases fit TRBD1. CDR3 length: 15 amino acids. V shed 4 bases and J 4 bases; nucleotides not matched to a gene: 4. Germline CDR1 LGHDT, CDR2 YNNKEL (reference sequence). The DNA of the CDR3 is TGTGCCAGCAGCCTACAGGGGGCGGGCACCGGGGAGCTGTTTTTT. Amino acid sequence: CASSLQGAGTGELFF.

The chain combines TRBV30 with TRBJ2-7; 14 bases fit TRBD2. Germline assignment: CDR1 GTSNPN and CDR2 SVGIG (reference sequence). This CDR3 contains 17 residues. V trimming: 5 bases; J trimming: 2 bases; junction bases outside the gene matches: 11. The CDR3 spells CAWEPGLAGARTYEQYF. The CDR3 DNA is TGTGCCTGGGAACCGGGACTAGCGGGAGCAAGGACCTACGAGCAGTACTTC.

The chain links TRBV5-4 to TRBJ1-2; D uncertain. From germline, CDR1 is SGHNT and CDR2 YYREEE (reference sequence). V was trimmed by 0 bases and J by 8 bases, leaving 11 bases between them. The CDR3 extends over 13 amino acids. The CDR3 DNA is TGTGCCAGCAGCTTGGAAGCAGAGCGAGGCTACACCTTC. Residues: CASSLEAERGYTF.

The rearrangement joins TRBV28 to TRBJ2-1; D is unclear. Germline CDR1 and CDR2: MDHEN and SYDVKM. The CDR3 extends over 15 amino acids. Trimming took off 5 bases at V and 6 bases at J, with 17 bases between the two ends. In nucleotides, the CDR3 is TGTGCCAGCAGTCCTCCGGGTTTCGTTGTCAATGAGCAGTTCTTC. Its protein product is CASSPPGFVVNEQFF.

The chain joins TRBV28 to TRBJ1-5, with TRBD1 identical over 7 bases. The J segment lost 7 bases and the V segment lost 5 bases, leaving 11 bases of the junction unmatched. This CDR3 comprises 15 residues. CDR1 and CDR2 (germline): MDHEN, SYDVKM. The CDR3 DNA is TGTGCCAGCAGTCCATCTATACAGGGGAGGCAGCCCCAGCATTTT. Protein product: CASSPSIQGRQPQHF.

This rearrangement joins TRBV4-1 to TRBJ1-5; 7 nucleotides align to TRBD1. J was trimmed by 4 bases and V by 0 bases; bases with no gene match: 3. Germline CDR1 reads MGHRA; CDR2 reads YSYEKL. There are 15 residues in the CDR3. CDR3 nucleotide sequence: TGCGCCAGCAGCCAAGAACAGGGGTTTAATCAGCCCCAGCATTTT. Amino acid sequence: CASSQEQGFNQPQHF.

This chain joins TRBV7-9 and TRBJ1-1; D gene unclear. The CDR3 consists of 12 residues. V gave up 4 bases and J gave up 7 bases, with 10 bases separating them. The germline CDR1 and CDR2 sequences are SEHNR and FQNEAQ (reference sequence). In nucleotides, the CDR3 is TGTGCCAGCAGCTCTGGCCGGGTTGAAGCTTTCTTT. Translating it yields CASSSGRVEAFF.

Written as DNA, the CDR3 is TGTGCCAGCAGCTCCCGCCCATCGGGGACTGGAAACACCATATATTTT. This encodes CASSSRPSGTGNTIYF. The rearrangement links TRBV13 to TRBJ1-3; D gene uncertain. Looked up from germline, CDR1 is PRHDT and CDR2 is FYEKMQ (reference sequence). The CDR3 sequence is 16 residues long. Deletions cut 4 bases from V and 2 bases from J, with 15 bases between.

The rearrangement links TRBV7-9 to TRBJ2-5; 10 bases fit TRBD1. Per germline, CDR1 SEHNR and CDR2 FQNEAQ (reference sequence). The CDR3 is made up of 16 amino acids. The trim removed 4 bases at V and 4 bases at J, leaving 9 bases unmatched. The DNA of the CDR3 is TGTGCCAGCAGCTGGGGACAGGGGCACCGTATAGAGACCCAGTACTTC. Protein: CASSWGQGHRIETQYF.

J is TRBJ2-1 and V is TRBV28; TRBD1 matches at 8 bases. There are 15 residues in the CDR3. V lost 3 bases and J lost 7; bases outside the gene matches: 8. The V gene's germline CDR1 is MDHEN and CDR2 SYDVKM. This CDR3 is CASSFGDRILNEQFF. The CDR3 region has the DNA TGTGCCAGCAGTTTTGGGGACAGGATCTTGAATGAGCAGTTCTTC.

The gene calls are TRBV10-3 and TRBJ1-2; 11 bases are a match to TRBD1. This CDR3 region has 16 residues. The germline V gene has CDR1 ENHRY and CDR2 SYGVKD. V dropped 4 bases and J dropped 0; count of bases not matched to a gene: 4. Here the CDR3 reads CAISGPGQGANYGYTF. CDR3 nucleotide sequence: TGTGCCATCAGTGGGCCGGGACAGGGGGCTAACTATGGCTACACCTTC.

The CDR3 region has the DNA TGTGCCAGCACCCAATCGGGACAGGGGAGCTCCTATAATTCACCCCTCCACTTT. Its protein product is CASTQSGQGSSYNSPLHF. The V and J genes are TRBV7-8 and TRBJ1-6; 10 bases align to TRBD1. Germline CDR1 and CDR2: SGHVS and FQNEAQ. V lost 7 bases and J lost 0; bases outside the gene matches: 9. CDR3 size: 18 residues.

As concerns this clone: Germline is not matched at one junction end, which may reflect a read error. The chain recombines TRBV6-2 or TRBV6-3 with TRBJ1-1; 9 bases are a match to TRBD1. Per the germline V gene, CDR1 is MNHEY and CDR2 is SVGEGT. This CDR3 comprises 14 residues. The DNA of the CDR3 is TGTGCCAGCAGTCGAGGGACAGGGAACACTGAGGCTTTCTTT. It specifies CASSRGTGNTEAFF.

This clone was found a few times. The chain carries TRBV12-5 and TRBJ1-6, with a weak D call TRBD1 (5 bases). In germline, CDR1 is LGHNT, CDR2 FRNRAP. CDR3 length: 11 residues. Trimming removed 3 bases at V and 13 bases at J, with 7 bases between. The CDR3: CASGFGGPLHF. CDR3 in DNA: TGTGCTAGTGGTTTTGGGGGGCCCCTCCACTTT.

This chain links TRBV4-1 with TRBJ2-4; 7 bases align to TRBD1. J was trimmed by 4 bases and V by 3 bases; bases with no gene match: 6. Per germline, CDR1 MGHRA and CDR2 YSYEKL. The CDR3 loop spans 15 amino acids. The CDR3 bases are TGCGCCAGCAGCCAGACCCCGGGACAGAAAAACATTCAGTACTTC. Translated, it gives CASSQTPGQKNIQYF.

The rearrangement uses TRBV9 and TRBJ1-6, with D possibly matching TRBD1 (6 bases). The germline CDR1 and CDR2 sequences are SGDLS and YYNGEE. The germline V and J ends were trimmed by 4 bases and 6 bases, with 23 bases remaining between them. The CDR3 is 18 amino acids. The CDR3 protein is CASSPQNAIRGGNSPLHF. The CDR3 DNA sequence: TGTGCCAGCAGCCCCCAAAATGCCATCAGGGGTGGTAATTCACCCCTCCACTTT. Variable domain in full (rest from reference TRBV9 and TRBJ1-6): DSGVTQTPKHLITATGQRVTLRCSPRSGDLSVYWYQQSLDQGLQFLIQYYNGEERAKGNILERFSAQQFPDLHSELNLSSLELGDSALYFCASSPQNAIRGGNSPLHFGNGTRLTVT.

This chain connects TRBV28 to TRBJ2-2; 8 bases are shared with TRBD1. This CDR3 spans 15 amino acids. The trim removed 5 bases at V and 5 bases at J, leaving 7 bases unmatched. CDR1 MDHEN and CDR2 SYDVKM come from the germline V gene. The CDR3 nucleotides read TGTGCCAGCAGTCAAACAGGGGGTGGGACCGGGGAGCTGTTTTTT. Its translation is CASSQTGGGTGELFF.

V and J are TRBV5-1 and TRBJ1-1; D possibly corresponds to TRBD1 (5 bases). This CDR3 is 14 amino acids long. V was pared by 0 bases and J by 6 bases, with 12 bases between. Germline values: CDR1 SGHRS, CDR2 YFSETQ. This CDR3 reads CASSLDTKGSEAFF. The CDR3 bases are TGCGCCAGCAGCTTGGATACCAAGGGGTCTGAAGCTTTCTTT.

This chain joins TRBV19 and TRBJ1-2; a possible D gene is TRBD1 (5 bases). The CDR3 totals 14 residues. Per germline, CDR1 LNHDA and CDR2 SQIVND (reference sequence). V was pared by 7 bases and J by 6 bases, with 18 bases between. The CDR3 DNA follows: TGTGCCAGTAATTTACCGGGACTGTTTAATGGCTACACCTTC. Encoded protein: CASNLPGLFNGYTF.

This sequence joins TRBV4-1 and TRBJ1-2; TRBD1 might be the D (5 bases). V lost 7 bases and J 3 bases, leaving 6 bases between the germline ends. Germline CDR1 reads MGHRA; CDR2 reads YSYEKL. This CDR3 is 11 amino acids long. The CDR3 protein is CASKQDYGYTF. Written as DNA, the CDR3 is TGCGCCAGCAAACAGGACTATGGCTACACCTTC.

The chain links TRBV9 to TRBJ1-2, with 8 bases identical to TRBD1. The CDR3 covers 16 residues. The V gene's germline CDR1 is SGDLS and CDR2 YYNGEE. Trimming removed 2 bases from V and 1 base from J; junction bases left unmatched: 7. CDR3 region: CASSVDLQGVNYGYTF. In DNA form, the CDR3 reads TGTGCCAGCAGCGTCGATCTACAGGGGGTTAACTATGGCTACACCTTC. Full variable domain (outside the CDR3, taken from reference TRBV9 and TRBJ1-2): DSGVTQTPKHLITATGQRVTLRCSPRSGDLSVYWYQQSLDQGLQFLIQYYNGEERAKGNILERFSAQQFPDLHSELNLSSLELGDSALYFCASSVDLQGVNYGYTFGSGTRLTVV.

The rearrangement links TRBV27 to TRBJ1-5; the D is unclear. The germline gives CDR1 MNHEY, CDR2 SMNVEV (reference sequence). The V and J ends lost 2 bases and 10 bases respectively, with 12 bases between them. The CDR3 length is 13 residues. The CDR3 region is CASSLEGRRPQHF. The CDR3 DNA follows: TGTGCCAGCAGTTTAGAGGGCCGGCGTCCCCAGCATTTT.